The clone carrying this T cell receptor beta chain appeared a single time. These data are taken from a study of shared clonotypes between healthy human individuals. CD45RO-negative, CCR7-selected cells formed the naive CD8 fraction, which excluded terminally differentiated effector memory CD45RA+ cells. The germline gives CDR1 MNHEY, CDR2 SVGAGI. The CDR3 loop spans 14 amino acids. V lost 5 bases to trimming and J lost 4 bases, with 14 bases between them. At the deep level, the assay was run. Only in-frame clones appear in the TCRdb table, and some are missing; sequencing was by immunoSEQ multiplex PCR. The sample has hundreds of thousands of clones, approximately 96% seen once.

The V call is TRBV6-5, the J call TRBJ1-2, with D maybe TRBD1 (6 bases). The receptor was derived from a man aged 25 to 45 in good health. Sequencing input: naive CD8+ T cells sorted from blood. As DNA, the CDR3 is TGTGCCAGCAGTGCGGGACACAACGCCTATGGCTACACCTTC. Translated: CASSAGHNAYGYTF.